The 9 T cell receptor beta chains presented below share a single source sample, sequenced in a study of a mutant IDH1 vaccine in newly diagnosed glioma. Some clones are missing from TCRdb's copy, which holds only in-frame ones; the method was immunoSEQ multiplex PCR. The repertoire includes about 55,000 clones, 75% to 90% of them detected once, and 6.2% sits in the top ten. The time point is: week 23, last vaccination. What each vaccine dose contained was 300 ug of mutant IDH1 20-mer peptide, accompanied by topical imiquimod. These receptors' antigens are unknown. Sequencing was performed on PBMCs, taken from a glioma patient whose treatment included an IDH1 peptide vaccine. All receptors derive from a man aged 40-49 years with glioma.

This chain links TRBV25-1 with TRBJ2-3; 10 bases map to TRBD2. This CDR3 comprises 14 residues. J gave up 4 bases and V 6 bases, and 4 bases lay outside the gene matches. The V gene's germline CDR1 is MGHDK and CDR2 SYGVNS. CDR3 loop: CASSLLAGPDTQYF. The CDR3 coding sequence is TGTGCCAGCAGCCTACTAGCGGGGCCAGATACGCAGTATTTT. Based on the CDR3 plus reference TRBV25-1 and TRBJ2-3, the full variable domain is EADIYQTPRYLVIGTGKKITLECSQTMGHDKMYWYQQDPGMELHLIHYSYGVNSTEKGDLSSESTVSRIRTEHFPLTLESARPSHTSQYLCASSLLAGPDTQYFGPGTRLTVL.

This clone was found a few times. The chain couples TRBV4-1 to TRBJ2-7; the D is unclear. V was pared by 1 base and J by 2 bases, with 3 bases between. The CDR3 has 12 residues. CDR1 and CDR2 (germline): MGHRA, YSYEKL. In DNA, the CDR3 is TGCGCCAGCAGCCAAGGGCCCTACGAGCAGTACTTC. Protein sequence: CASSQGPYEQYF.

This CDR3 reads CASSARLASTYEQYF. For the CDR3, the DNA is TGTGCCAGTAGTGCCCGACTAGCGTCAACCTACGAGCAGTACTTC. The chain joins TRBV19 to TRBJ2-7, with 8 bases aligning to TRBD2. This CDR3 contains 15 residues. Unmatched junction bases numbered 8, after V lost 5 bases and J lost 2 bases. The germline CDR1 and CDR2 sequences are LNHDA and SQIVND (reference sequence). Full variable domain (rest looked up from reference TRBV19 and TRBJ2-7): DGGITQSPKYLFRKEGQNVTLSCEQNLNHDAMYWYRQDPGQGLRLIYYSQIVNDFQKGDIAEGYSVSREKKESFPLTVTSAQKNPTAFYLCASSARLASTYEQYFGPGTRLTVT.

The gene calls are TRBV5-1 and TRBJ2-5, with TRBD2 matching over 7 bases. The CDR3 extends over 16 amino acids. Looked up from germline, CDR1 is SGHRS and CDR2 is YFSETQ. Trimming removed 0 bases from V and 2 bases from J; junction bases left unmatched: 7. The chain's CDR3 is CASSLGWLAEQETQYF. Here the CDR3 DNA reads TGCGCCAGCAGCTTGGGGTGGCTAGCGGAACAAGAGACCCAGTACTTC.

CDR3 protein: CASSLGANYEQYF. The CDR3 nucleotides are TGTGCCAGCAGCTTGGGGGCTAACTACGAGCAGTACTTC. The chain links TRBV5-5 to TRBJ2-7, with D unclear. In germline, CDR1 is SGHKS, CDR2 YYEKEE (reference sequence). Trimming pared 0 bases from V and 3 bases from J, leaving 7 bases between. This CDR3 region has 13 residues.

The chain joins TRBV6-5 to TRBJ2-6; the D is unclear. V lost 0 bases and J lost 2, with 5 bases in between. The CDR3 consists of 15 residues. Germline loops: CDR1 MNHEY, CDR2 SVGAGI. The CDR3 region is CASSYSGTGANVLTF. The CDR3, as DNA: TGTGCCAGCAGTTACTCGGGTACTGGGGCCAACGTCCTGACTTTC.

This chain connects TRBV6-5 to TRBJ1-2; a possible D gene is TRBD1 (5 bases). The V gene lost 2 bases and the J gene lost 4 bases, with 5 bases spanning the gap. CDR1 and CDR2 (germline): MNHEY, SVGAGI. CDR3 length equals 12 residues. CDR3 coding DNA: TGTGCCAGCAGTTACCAGGGCTATGGCTACACCTTC. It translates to CASSYQGYGYTF.

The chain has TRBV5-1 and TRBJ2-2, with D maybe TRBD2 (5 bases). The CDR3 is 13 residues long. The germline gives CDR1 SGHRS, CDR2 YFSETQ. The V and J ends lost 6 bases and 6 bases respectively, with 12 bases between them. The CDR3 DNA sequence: TGCGCCAGCACCGGCGGAGGAGCCGGGGAGCTGTTTTTT. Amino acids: CASTGGGAGELFF. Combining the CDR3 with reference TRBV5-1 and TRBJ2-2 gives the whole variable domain KAGVTQTPRYLIKTRGQQVTLSCSPISGHRSVSWYQQTPGQGLQFLFEYFSETQRNKGNFPGRFSGRQFSNSRSEMNVSTLELGDSALYLCASTGGGAGELFFGEGSRLTVL.

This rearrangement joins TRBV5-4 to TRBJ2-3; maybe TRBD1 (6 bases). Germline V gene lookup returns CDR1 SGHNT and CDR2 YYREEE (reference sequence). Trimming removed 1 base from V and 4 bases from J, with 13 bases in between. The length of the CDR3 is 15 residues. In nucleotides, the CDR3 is TGTGCCAGCAGCTTGTCACAGGGCGGCGCAGATACGCAGTATTTT. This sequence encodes CASSLSQGGADTQYF.